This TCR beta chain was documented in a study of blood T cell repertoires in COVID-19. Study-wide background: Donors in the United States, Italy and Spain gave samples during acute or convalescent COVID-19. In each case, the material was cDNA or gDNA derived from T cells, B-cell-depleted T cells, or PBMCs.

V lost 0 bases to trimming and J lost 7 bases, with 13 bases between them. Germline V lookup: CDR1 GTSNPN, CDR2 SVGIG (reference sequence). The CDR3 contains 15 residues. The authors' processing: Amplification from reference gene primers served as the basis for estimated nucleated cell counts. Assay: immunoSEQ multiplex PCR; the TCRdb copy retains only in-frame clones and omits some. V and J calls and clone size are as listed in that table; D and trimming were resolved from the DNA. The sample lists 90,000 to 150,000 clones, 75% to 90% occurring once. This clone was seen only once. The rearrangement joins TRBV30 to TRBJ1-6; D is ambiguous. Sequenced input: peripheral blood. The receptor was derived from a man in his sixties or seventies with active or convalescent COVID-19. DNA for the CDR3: TGTGCCTGGAGTGTACGTGACGGGATAAATTCACCCCTCCACTTT. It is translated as CAWSVRDGINSPLHF.